Listed here are 8 T cell receptor beta chains from one sample, sequenced in a study of T cell responses to AZD1222 COVID-19 vaccine. Produced via immunoSEQ multiplex PCR; TCRdb's table is partial and in-frame only. The data contain roughly 100,000 clones, 80% to 90% of them singletons. Sequencing was performed on peripheral blood, taken on day 0 of AZD1222 vaccination. The receptor set was obtained from an adult in good health.

V usage is TRBV6-5 and J usage is TRBJ2-7; 12 nucleotides agree with TRBD1. This CDR3 has 15 residues. Germline CDR1 and CDR2: MNHEY and SVGAGI. J gave up 6 bases and V 6 bases, and 9 bases lay outside the gene matches. As DNA, the CDR3 is TGTGCCAGCAGGCTATCCGGGACAGGGGGCAGCGAGCAGTACTTC. Translating it yields CASRLSGTGGSEQYF.

The rearrangement joins TRBV18 to TRBJ1-3; D remains unclear. The CDR3 extends over 14 amino acids. Trimming took off 5 bases at V and 1 base at J, with 9 bases between the two ends. CDR1 is KGHSH and CDR2 is LQKENI in the germline V gene. The CDR3 nucleotides read TGTGCCAGCTCATCGACCCCATCTGGAAACACCATATATTTT. This gives the protein CASSSTPSGNTIYF.

CDR3 sequence: CASSQDLEKLFF. The CDR3 DNA reads TGTGCCAGCAGCCAAGATCTTGAAAAACTGTTTTTT. J is TRBJ1-4 and V is TRBV3-1 (or the pseudogene TRBV3-2); D ambiguous. This CDR3 has 12 residues. Per the germline V gene, CDR1 is LGHDT and CDR2 is YNNKEL (reference sequence). Trimming left V 0 bases short and J 7 bases short, with 3 bases between.

CDR3 sequence reads: CASSPGGTQYF. In nucleotides, the CDR3 is TGTGCCAGCAGCCCCGGAGGGACCCAGTACTTC. The chain combines TRBV2 with TRBJ2-5; D perhaps matches TRBD2 (5 bases). The CDR3 is made up of 11 amino acids. CDR1 is SNHLY, CDR2 FYNNEI, per germline. The V end was cut by 6 bases, the J end by 7 bases, with 9 bases between. Using reference TRBV2 and TRBJ2-5 for the parts outside the CDR3, the full variable domain is EPEVTQTPSHQVTQMGQEVILRCVPISNHLYFYWYRQILGQKVEFLVSFYNNEISEKSEIFDDQFSVERPDGSNFTLKIRSTKLEDSAMYFCASSPGGTQYFGPGTRLLVL.

The CDR3 here is CASSSPRPGELFF. As DNA, the CDR3 is TGTGCCAGCAGCTCCCCTAGACCCGGGGAGCTGTTTTTT. The chain combines TRBV11-2 with TRBJ2-2; D ambiguous. Between the trimmed V and J ends, which lost 4 bases and 6 bases, there was a span of 9 bases. Germline V gene sequence: CDR1 SGHAT, CDR2 FQNNGV. The CDR3 covers 13 residues.

This chain connects TRBV29-1 to TRBJ2-1; 9 positions match TRBD1. Losses at the gene ends were 4 bases for V and 3 bases for J; bases not matched to a gene: 10. Germline values: CDR1 SQVTM, CDR2 ANQGSEA. This CDR3 comprises 16 residues. CDR3 sequence: CSVGPRTGVGYNEQFF. DNA for the CDR3: TGCAGCGTTGGACCGAGGACAGGGGTGGGCTACAATGAGCAGTTCTTC.

This chain uses TRBV9 with TRBJ2-1; tentatively, D is TRBD1 (5 bases). Trimming left V 0 bases short and J 5 bases short, with 12 bases between. This CDR3 spans 15 amino acids. Germline V gene sequence: CDR1 SGDLS, CDR2 YYNGEE. CDR3 protein: CASSVGRTPNNEQFF. In nucleotides, the CDR3 is TGTGCCAGCAGCGTAGGTCGGACACCCAACAATGAGCAGTTCTTC.

This rearrangement joins TRBV24-1 to TRBJ2-1; D is ambiguous. V was shortened by 6 bases and J by 3 bases, with 5 bases between the two germline ends. This CDR3 spans 12 amino acids. Germline V lookup: CDR1 KGHDR, CDR2 SFDVKD. The CDR3 region has the DNA TGTGCCACCAGTTCCCGCTACAATGAGCAGTTCTTC. It is translated as CATSSRYNEQFF.